One and the same sample provided the 32 T cell receptor beta chains below, sequenced in a study of cytomegalovirus exposure and HLA in healthy donors. The study ran its PCR with 60 Vbeta and 13 Jbeta primers. Data came from immunoSEQ multiplex PCR; TCRdb stores just in-frame clones and leaves some out. The data contain more than 80,000 clones, over 70% of them singletons. The sequencing sample was made of PBMCs. The receptors stem from a girl between 2 and 10 years old in good health and CMV-seropositive.

J is TRBJ2-7 and V is TRBV5-8; 14 bases map to TRBD2. The length of the CDR3 is 17 residues. Germline V gene data show CDR1 as SGHTS and CDR2 as YDEGEE. Trimming removed 4 bases from V and 0 bases from J; junction bases left unmatched: 6. The CDR3 here is CASSQTSGRALSYEQYF. The CDR3 nucleotides are TGTGCCAGCAGCCAGACTAGCGGGAGGGCCCTCTCCTACGAGCAGTACTTC.

This chain links TRBV10-3 with TRBJ2-7, with D possibly matching TRBD1 (6 bases). The ends were cut back, 7 bases at V and 4 bases at J, with 17 bases in the middle. This CDR3 spans 14 amino acids. Germline CDR1 is ENHRY and CDR2 is SYGVKD. The CDR3 spells CAINAAGERYEQYF. DNA of the CDR3: TGTGCCATCAATGCGGCAGGGGAAAGGTACGAGCAGTACTTC.

V usage is TRBV18 and J usage is TRBJ2-7, with D possibly matching TRBD1 (6 bases). The CDR3 contains 16 residues. Trimming took off 2 bases at V and 5 bases at J, with 19 bases between the two ends. Per the germline V gene, CDR1 is KGHSH and CDR2 is LQKENI. CDR3: CASSPVSAQGKNEQYF. The CDR3 DNA is TGTGCCAGCTCACCAGTATCAGCCCAGGGGAAGAACGAGCAGTACTTC.

The chain recombines TRBV9 with TRBJ2-5; D is perhaps TRBD2 (6 bases). This CDR3 has 13 residues. Germline V gene lookup returns CDR1 SGDLS and CDR2 YYNGEE. Between the trimmed V and J ends, which lost 6 bases and 5 bases, there was a span of 14 bases. The CDR3 protein is CASTGSGGETQYF. The CDR3 DNA follows: TGTGCCAGCACCGGTAGCGGTGGGGAGACCCAGTACTTC.

The J gene is TRBJ2-5, the V gene TRBV30; 9 bases line up with TRBD1. The ends lost 6 bases at V and 3 bases at J; junction bases unmatched: 14. CDR1 is GTSNPN, CDR2 SVGIG, per germline (reference sequence). The CDR3 contains 16 residues. The CDR3 DNA reads as TGTGCCTGCCGCCCCACGACAGGGGGTGGGGAAGAGACCCAGTACTTC. This gives the protein CACRPTTGGGEETQYF. Full variable domain (outside the CDR3, taken from reference TRBV30 and TRBJ2-5): SQTIHQWPATLVQPVGSPLSLECTVEGTSNPNLYWYRQAAGRGLQLLFYSVGIGQISSEVPQNLSASRPQDRQFILSSKKLLLSDSGFYLCACRPTTGGGEETQYFGPGTRLLVL.

The rearrangement joins TRBV5-4 to TRBJ1-1; no clear D gene. Germline V gene data show CDR1 as SGHNT and CDR2 as YYREEE (reference sequence). This CDR3 comprises 12 residues. V was clipped by 5 bases and J by 1 base, with 6 bases between them. The chain's CDR3 is CASRLENTEAFF. In DNA form, the CDR3 reads TGTGCCAGCAGACTAGAGAACACTGAAGCTTTCTTT.

The chain's CDR3 is CASSPQGNEQFF. The CDR3 coding sequence is TGTGCCAGCAGCCCCCAGGGAAATGAGCAGTTCTTC. The chain has TRBV7-2 and TRBJ2-1, with D perhaps TRBD1 (5 bases). The CDR3 spans 12 residues. V was shortened by 5 bases and J by 7 bases, with 9 bases between the two germline ends. CDR1 SGHTA and CDR2 FQGNSA come from the germline V gene.

This chain joins TRBV5-5 and TRBJ1-1; D is perhaps TRBD1 (6 bases). The CDR3 is made up of 12 amino acids. Germline loops: CDR1 SGHKS, CDR2 YYEKEE (reference sequence). The V end lost 1 base, the J end lost 10 bases, and 11 bases lay between the germline ends. The CDR3: CASSLHGGAAFF. The CDR3 region has the DNA TGTGCCAGCAGCTTGCATGGGGGGGCAGCTTTCTTT.

The V and J genes are TRBV29-1 and TRBJ2-7; TRBD2 aligns across 8 bases. The CDR3 length is 12 residues. J gave up 4 bases and V 5 bases, and 4 bases lay outside the gene matches. The V gene's germline CDR1 is SQVTM and CDR2 ANQGSEA. CDR3 amino acids: CSVLAGPYEQYF. CDR3 DNA sequence: TGCAGCGTTTTAGCGGGGCCATACGAGCAGTACTTC.

V is TRBV11-2 and J is TRBJ2-3; 7 bases match TRBD2. The CDR3 extends over 15 amino acids. J lost 6 bases, V lost 6 bases, and 12 bases had no gene match. Germline CDR1 SGHAT, CDR2 FQNNGV. The CDR3 nucleotides read TGTGCCAGCAGGAGACCGGGACTACTTCCGGATACGCAGTATTTT. Its protein is CASRRPGLLPDTQYF.

The chain joins TRBV6-5 to TRBJ2-7; 9 bases line up with TRBD1. This CDR3 region has 14 residues. The V and J ends lost 2 bases and 5 bases, in that order; junction bases with no gene match: 4. Per germline, CDR1 MNHEY and CDR2 SVGAGI. CDR3 loop: CASSYRDRVHEQYF. The CDR3 DNA sequence: TGTGCCAGCAGTTACCGGGACAGGGTTCACGAGCAGTACTTC.

The chain uses TRBV29-1 and TRBJ1-1; D might be TRBD1 (5 bases). V lost 3 bases, J lost 10 bases, and 9 bases lay in between. Looked up from germline, CDR1 is SQVTM and CDR2 is ANQGSEA. This CDR3 has 10 amino acids. CDR3 loop: CSVDGQGAFF. The CDR3, as DNA: TGCAGCGTTGACGGTCAGGGAGCTTTCTTT.

The chain carries TRBV18 and TRBJ1-4; 8 nucleotides agree with TRBD1. Looked up from germline, CDR1 is KGHSH and CDR2 is LQKENI. The J segment lost 2 bases and the V segment lost 8 bases, leaving 7 bases of the junction unmatched. The length of the CDR3 is 15 residues. The CDR3 DNA reads as TGTGCCAGCGGGGACAGGACTGGGACTAATGAAAAACTGTTTTTT. Protein: CASGDRTGTNEKLFF.

This clone was observed once. At one end the junction does not follow the germline gene, possibly because of a read error. CDR3 in DNA: TGTGCTAGTGGACTGACAGGGGGCGCGAACGCTGAAGCTTTCTTT. Protein: CASGLTGGANAEAFF. The chain has TRBV12-5 and TRBJ1-1; 10 bases are shared with TRBD1. The length of the CDR3 is 15 residues. CDR1 is LGHNT and CDR2 is FRNRAP in the germline V gene.

The chain is built from TRBV25-1 and TRBJ2-3; possibly TRBD1 for D (5 bases). V lost 0 bases, J lost 0 bases, and 13 bases lay in between. The CDR3 has 17 amino acids. Germline V gene lookup returns CDR1 MGHDK and CDR2 SYGVNS. CDR3 nucleotides: TGTGCCAGCAGTGAATATATTCAGGGATTAAGCACAGATACGCAGTATTTT. Its translation is CASSEYIQGLSTDTQYF.

The chain employs TRBV5-1 and TRBJ1-3, with 7 bases aligning to TRBD1. V trimming: 4 bases; J trimming: 7 bases; junction bases outside the gene matches: 5. Germline V CDR1 and CDR2: SGHRS, YFSETQ. The CDR3 has 13 amino acids. CDR3 nucleotides: TGCGCCAGCAGCCCGACAGGGATGAACACCATATATTTT. This encodes CASSPTGMNTIYF.

The J gene is TRBJ1-5, the V gene TRBV6-6, with 8 bases identical to TRBD1. CDR1 is MNHNY, CDR2 SVGAGI, per germline (reference sequence). This CDR3 has 14 residues. With V trimmed by 5 bases and J by 4 bases, 4 bases remained unmatched. CDR3 bases: TGTGCCAGCAGTCACAGGGGGGATAATCAGCCCCAGCATTTT. Translating it yields CASSHRGDNQPQHF.

As DNA, the CDR3 is TGTGCCAGCAGTTCAGACCCGGGCTCTGGAAACACCATATATTTT. Translated, it gives CASSSDPGSGNTIYF. This sequence joins TRBV28 and TRBJ1-3; no clear D gene. CDR1 and CDR2 (germline): MDHEN, SYDVKM. This CDR3 contains 15 residues. V gave up 4 bases and J gave up 0 bases, with 10 bases separating them.

This clone turned up a few times. This chain uses TRBV7-9 with TRBJ2-7, with TRBD1 identical over 9 bases. This CDR3 has 15 amino acids. Per germline, CDR1 SEHNR and CDR2 FQNEAQ (reference sequence). V dropped 5 bases and J dropped 1; count of bases not matched to a gene: 6. As DNA, the CDR3 is TGTGCCAGCAGCCGACCGGGACAGGGATCCTACGAGCAGTACTTC. This codes for CASSRPGQGSYEQYF.

The chain recombines TRBV13 with TRBJ2-3; D gene uncertain. The V and J ends lost 5 bases and 1 base respectively, with 13 bases between them. CDR3 size: 15 residues. Germline V lookup: CDR1 PRHDT, CDR2 FYEKMQ (reference sequence). CDR3 residues: CASSRQWFGTDTQYF. For the CDR3, the DNA is TGTGCCAGCAGCCGCCAGTGGTTCGGCACAGATACGCAGTATTTT.

This clone was counted a few times. The chain recombines TRBV21-1 with TRBJ2-7; the table calls TRBD1, which could not be checked here. TRBV21-1 is marked as a pseudogene. This CDR3 contains 16 residues. CDR3 loop: CASSKAWGHLSNEQYF. CDR3 nucleotides: TGTGCCAGCAGCAAAGCATGGGGCCACTTAAGTAACGAGCAGTACTTC.

V gene TRBV7-9 combines with J gene TRBJ2-7, with 9 bases lining up with TRBD2. The V segment lost 3 bases and the J segment 6 bases; nucleotides outside the gene matches: 9. The CDR3 totals 15 residues. The V gene's germline CDR1 is SEHNR and CDR2 FQNEAQ (reference sequence). CDR3: CASSFAGGPMGEQYF. The DNA for the CDR3 is TGTGCCAGCAGCTTTGCGGGAGGGCCGATGGGCGAGCAGTACTTC.

The J gene is TRBJ1-1, the V gene TRBV18; D may be TRBD1 (5 bases). The germline gives CDR1 KGHSH, CDR2 LQKENI. There are 13 residues in the CDR3. V was clipped by 9 bases and J by 0 bases, with 11 bases between them. CDR3 coding DNA: TGTGCCAGTACAGGAGACTTGAACACTGAAGCTTTCTTT. This gives the protein CASTGDLNTEAFF.

Notes on this clone: This sample includes further DNA sequences coding for the same CDR3. The chain links TRBV28 to TRBJ1-5; no definite D call. Trimming took off 3 bases at V and 7 bases at J, with 4 bases between the two ends. This CDR3 spans 11 amino acids. Germline V lookup: CDR1 MDHEN, CDR2 SYDVKM. The CDR3 spells CASSFSQPQHF. CDR3 DNA: TGTGCCAGCAGTTTTAGCCAGCCCCAGCATTTT.

The J gene is TRBJ2-1, the V gene TRBV20-1; D remains ambiguous. The germline V and J ends were trimmed by 5 bases and 2 bases, with 4 bases remaining between them. CDR1 and CDR2 from the germline V gene are DFQATT and SNEGSKA (reference sequence). The CDR3 runs to 11 residues. The CDR3 region has the DNA TGCAGTGCTCTACCCTACAATGAGCAGTTCTTC. It yields the protein CSALPYNEQFF.

The genes are TRBV19 and TRBJ2-4, with TRBD2 as a possible D gene (7 bases). The V end was cut by 4 bases, the J end by 6 bases, with 13 bases between. The CDR3 covers 14 residues. CDR1 LNHDA and CDR2 SQIVND come from the germline V gene (reference sequence). In DNA, the CDR3 is TGTGCCAGTAGTAAGCGGGGACACCTAAACATTCAGTACTTC. It codes for CASSKRGHLNIQYF. The variable domain in full, completed from reference TRBV19 and TRBJ2-4, reads DGGITQSPKYLFRKEGQNVTLSCEQNLNHDAMYWYRQDPGQGLRLIYYSQIVNDFQKGDIAEGYSVSREKKESFPLTVTSAQKNPTAFYLCASSKRGHLNIQYFGAGTRLSVL.

The chain uses TRBV5-4 and TRBJ2-5; D might be TRBD1 (6 bases). Trimming took 6 bases from V and 5 from J, leaving 26 bases between them. This CDR3 comprises 17 residues. The V gene's germline CDR1 is SGHNT and CDR2 YYREEE (reference sequence). The chain's CDR3 is CASTRGTGSSLGETQYF. The CDR3 DNA follows: TGTGCCAGCACCAGAGGAACAGGGTCGTCGCTGGGGGAGACCCAGTACTTC.

J is TRBJ2-1 and V is TRBV29-1; D is unclear. The CDR3 consists of 12 residues. The ends were cut back, 4 bases at V and 4 bases at J, with 8 bases in the middle. Germline CDR1 SQVTM, CDR2 ANQGSEA. The CDR3 spells CSVGLFYNEQFF. CDR3 nucleotide sequence: TGCAGCGTTGGGCTTTTTTACAATGAGCAGTTCTTC.

The rearrangement links TRBV28 to TRBJ2-7; the D gene is possibly TRBD1 (6 bases). This CDR3 has 15 residues. Between the trimmed V and J ends, which lost 1 base and 6 bases, there was a span of 16 bases. Germline V gives CDR1 MDHEN, CDR2 SYDVKM. CDR3 in amino acids: CASSLFLLQGLEQYF. CDR3 DNA sequence: TGTGCCAGCAGTTTATTCCTATTACAGGGTCTCGAGCAGTACTTC.

The V call is TRBV10-3, the J call TRBJ2-7; 16 nucleotides line up with TRBD2. This CDR3 has 15 residues. From germline, CDR1 is ENHRY and CDR2 SYGVKD. V lost 6 bases, J lost 5 bases, and 4 bases stayed unmatched. The CDR3 region is CAIRGLAGGPHEQYF. In DNA, the CDR3 is TGTGCCATCAGGGGACTAGCGGGAGGGCCTCACGAGCAGTACTTC.

This chain connects TRBV7-9 to TRBJ2-7; D gene uncertain. This CDR3 is 8 amino acids long. Germline lookup yields CDR1 SEHNR and CDR2 FQNEAQ (reference sequence). Here the CDR3 DNA reads TGTGCGGCAGGCGAGCAGTACTTC. The encoded protein is CAAGEQYF.

The chain is built from TRBV10-3 and TRBJ2-2, with 7 positions matching TRBD2. The CDR3 is 13 amino acids. V lost 6 bases and J lost 6; bases outside the gene matches: 4. CDR1 and CDR2 (germline): ENHRY, SYGVKD. CDR3 sequence (DNA): TGTGCCATCAGGGGACTATCTGCCGGGGAGCTGTTTTTT. It codes for CAIRGLSAGELFF.